The next 13 T cell receptor beta chains were all read from a single sample in a study of blood T cell repertoires in COVID-19. Assay: immunoSEQ multiplex PCR; the TCRdb copy retains only in-frame clones and omits some. The sample yields a few hundred thousand clones, roughly 90% seen once. Sequencing was performed on PBMCs or T cells enriched from blood (not recorded which). These receptors were collected from a middle-aged woman who had been exposed to COVID-19.

The chain recombines TRBV27 with TRBJ1-4; 7 nucleotides agree with TRBD1. The J segment lost 5 bases and the V segment lost 8 bases, leaving 17 bases of the junction unmatched. This CDR3 comprises 17 residues. CDR1 is MNHEY and CDR2 is SMNVEV in the germline V gene (reference sequence). CDR3 bases: TGTGCCAGCCTAAGTGGACAGGTTGTCAGTGAAAATGAAAAACTGTTTTTT. Its protein product is CASLSGQVVSENEKLFF. Full variable domain (remainder filled in from reference TRBV27 and TRBJ1-4): EAQVTQNPRYLITVTGKKLTVTCSQNMNHEYMSWYRQDPGLGLRQIYYSMNVEVTDKGDVPEGYKVSRKEKRNFPLILESPSPNQTSLYFCASLSGQVVSENEKLFFGSGTQLSVL.

The J gene is TRBJ1-2, the V gene TRBV5-5; TRBD1 agrees at 7 bases. This CDR3 has 18 amino acids. Trimming cost V 0 bases and J 8 bases; bases outside gene matches: 19. The germline V gene encodes CDR1 SGHKS and CDR2 YYEKEE (reference sequence). CDR3 nucleotides: TGTGCCAGCAGCTTGGGTTTCGCCGCCAAGGGGCAGGGGGAGGGCTACACCTTC. It translates to CASSLGFAAKGQGEGYTF.

Written as DNA, the CDR3 is TGTGCCAGCAGCCCGCACCGGGACAGCCCCTGGGAGCAGTACTTC. Its translation is CASSPHRDSPWEQYF. The chain is built from TRBV9 and TRBJ2-7; 7 bases are shared with TRBD1. The V segment lost 4 bases and the J segment 7 bases; nucleotides outside the gene matches: 14. Germline loops: CDR1 SGDLS, CDR2 YYNGEE. The CDR3 loop spans 15 amino acids.

The V gene is TRBV7-6, the J gene TRBJ1-6; weak D call: TRBD1 (6 bases). Trimming cost V 5 bases and J 6 bases, with 14 bases left between them. The CDR3 runs to 15 residues. Germline V gene lookup returns CDR1 SGHVS and CDR2 FNYEAQ. The CDR3 here is CASSPGGQPNSPLHF. In DNA form, the CDR3 reads TGTGCCAGCAGCCCCGGCGGACAGCCTAATTCACCCCTCCACTTT.

The CDR3 protein is CASSLDSASGLSYNEQFF. The DNA of the CDR3 is TGTGCCAGCAGCTTAGATAGTGCTAGCGGCCTCTCCTACAATGAGCAGTTCTTC. The V gene is TRBV11-2, the J gene TRBJ2-1; 7 nucleotides match TRBD2. J lost 0 bases, V lost 0 bases, and 8 bases had no gene match. CDR3 length: 18 amino acids. The germline CDR1 and CDR2 sequences are SGHAT and FQNNGV.

V gene TRBV11-3 combines with J gene TRBJ2-1; 11 bases agree with TRBD1. CDR1 and CDR2 (germline): SGHNT, YENEEA. This CDR3 has 19 residues. The V segment lost 0 bases and the J segment 6 bases; nucleotides outside the gene matches: 13. In DNA, the CDR3 is TGTGCCAGCAGCTTAGAGACTGGGACAGGGGGTTCCTCTTTCAATGAGCAGTTCTTC. Protein: CASSLETGTGGSSFNEQFF. The full variable domain, in which reference TRBV11-3 and TRBJ2-1 provide the parts outside the CDR3, is EAGVVQSPRYKIIEKKQPVAFWCNPISGHNTLYWYLQNLGQGPELLIRYENEEAVDDSQLPKDRFSAERLKGVDSTLKIQPAELGDSAVYLCASSLETGTGGSSFNEQFFGPGTRLTVL.

The count of this clone is one. This chain connects TRBV3-1 (or the pseudogene TRBV3-2) to TRBJ1-2; possible D gene TRBD1, 6 bases. This CDR3 region has 13 residues. V shed 5 bases and J shed 4 bases, with 11 bases lying between them. The germline V gene encodes CDR1 LGHDT and CDR2 YNNKEL (reference sequence). The CDR3 protein is CASSSGQSYGYTF. CDR3 DNA: TGTGCCAGCAGCAGCGGACAGAGCTATGGCTACACCTTC.

The chain combines TRBV2 with TRBJ1-6; possibly TRBD1 for D (5 bases). In germline, CDR1 is SNHLY, CDR2 FYNNEI. The CDR3 runs 14 residues. Between the trimmed V and J ends, which lost 6 bases and 10 bases, there was a span of 16 bases. The CDR3 here is CASSQGGVGSPLHF. The CDR3 coding sequence is TGTGCCAGCAGCCAGGGAGGGGTAGGGTCACCCCTCCACTTT.

The rearrangement joins TRBV29-1 to TRBJ2-2; a weak D match, TRBD1 (6 bases). V gave up 3 bases and J gave up 4 bases, with 12 bases separating them. The germline gives CDR1 SQVTM, CDR2 ANQGSEA. The CDR3 totals 14 residues. CDR3 protein: CSVEVTGLTGELFF. The CDR3 coding sequence is TGCAGCGTTGAGGTCACAGGGCTCACCGGGGAGCTGTTTTTT.

This chain connects TRBV29-1 to TRBJ2-2; D gene uncertain. The CDR3 is made up of 14 amino acids. V lost 0 bases, J lost 6 bases, and 11 bases lay in between. Germline CDR1 SQVTM, CDR2 ANQGSEA. The CDR3 spells CSVEDETSAGELFF. CDR3 nucleotide sequence: TGCAGCGTTGAAGATGAGACATCCGCCGGGGAGCTGTTTTTT.

CDR3 DNA: TGTGCCAGCAGTAAGTCAGGTGACGGGAACACTGAAGCTTTCTTT. Its translation is CASSKSGDGNTEAFF. The V gene is TRBV7-3, the J gene TRBJ1-1; D ambiguous. The CDR3 is 15 residues long. Per the germline V gene, CDR1 is SGHTA and CDR2 is FQGTGA. Trimming shortened V by 6 bases and J by 1 base, and 15 bases separated the two germline ends.

The chain couples TRBV18 to TRBJ2-2, with 7 bases aligning to TRBD1. The CDR3 spans 14 residues. The V and J ends lost 5 bases and 3 bases, in that order; junction bases with no gene match: 3. Looked up from germline, CDR1 is KGHSH and CDR2 is LQKENI. The CDR3 DNA is TGTGCCAGCTCAATTACAGGGGACACCGGGGAGCTGTTTTTT. Translated, it gives CASSITGDTGELFF.

This clone was counted a single time. V gene TRBV2 combines with J gene TRBJ2-7; TRBD1 matches at 10 bases. Unmatched junction bases numbered 7, after V lost 5 bases and J lost 6 bases. The germline CDR1 and CDR2 sequences are SNHLY and FYNNEI. CDR3 length: 14 residues. CDR3 nucleotides: TGTGCCAGCAGTTTTCCGGGACAGGGGACCGAGCAGTACTTC. Protein sequence: CASSFPGQGTEQYF.